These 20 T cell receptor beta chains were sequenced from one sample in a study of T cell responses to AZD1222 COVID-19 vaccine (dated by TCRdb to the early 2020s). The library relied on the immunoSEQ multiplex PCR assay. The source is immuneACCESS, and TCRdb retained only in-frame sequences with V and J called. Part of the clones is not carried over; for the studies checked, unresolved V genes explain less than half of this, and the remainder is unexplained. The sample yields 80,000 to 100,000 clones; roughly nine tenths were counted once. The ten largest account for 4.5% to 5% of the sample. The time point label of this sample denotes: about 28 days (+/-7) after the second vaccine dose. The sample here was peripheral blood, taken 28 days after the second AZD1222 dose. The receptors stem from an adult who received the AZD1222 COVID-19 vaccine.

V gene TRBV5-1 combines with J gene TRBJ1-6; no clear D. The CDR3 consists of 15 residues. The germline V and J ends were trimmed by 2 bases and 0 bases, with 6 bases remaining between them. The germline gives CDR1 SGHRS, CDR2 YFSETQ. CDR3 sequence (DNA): TGCGCCAGCAGCTTAGTGAGCTCCTATAATTCACCCCTCCACTTT. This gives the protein CASSLVSSYNSPLHF.

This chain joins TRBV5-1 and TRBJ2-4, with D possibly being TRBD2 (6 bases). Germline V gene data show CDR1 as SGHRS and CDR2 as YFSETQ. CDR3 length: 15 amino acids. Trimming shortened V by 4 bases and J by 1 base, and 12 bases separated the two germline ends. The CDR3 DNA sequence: TGCGCCAGCAGCGTTGATGGGGGGGCCAAAAACATTCAGTACTTC. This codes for CASSVDGGAKNIQYF.

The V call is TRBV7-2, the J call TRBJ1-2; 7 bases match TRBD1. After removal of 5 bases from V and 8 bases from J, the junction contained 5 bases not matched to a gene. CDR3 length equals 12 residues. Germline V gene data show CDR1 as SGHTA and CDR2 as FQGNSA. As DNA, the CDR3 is TGTGCCAGCAGCACATACAGGGGCGGCTACACCTTC. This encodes CASSTYRGGYTF.

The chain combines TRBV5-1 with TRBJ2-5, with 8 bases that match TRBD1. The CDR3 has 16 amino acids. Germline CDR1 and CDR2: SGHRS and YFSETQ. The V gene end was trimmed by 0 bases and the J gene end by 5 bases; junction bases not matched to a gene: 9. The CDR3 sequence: CASSLEVQGAGETQYF. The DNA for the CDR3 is TGCGCCAGCAGCTTGGAGGTGCAGGGGGCGGGGGAGACCCAGTACTTC.

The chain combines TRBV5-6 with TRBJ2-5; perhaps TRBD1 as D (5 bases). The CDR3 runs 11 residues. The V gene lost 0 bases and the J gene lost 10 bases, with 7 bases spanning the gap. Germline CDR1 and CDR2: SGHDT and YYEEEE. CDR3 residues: CASSLEGDQYF. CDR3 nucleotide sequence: TGTGCCAGCAGCTTGGAAGGGGACCAGTACTTC.

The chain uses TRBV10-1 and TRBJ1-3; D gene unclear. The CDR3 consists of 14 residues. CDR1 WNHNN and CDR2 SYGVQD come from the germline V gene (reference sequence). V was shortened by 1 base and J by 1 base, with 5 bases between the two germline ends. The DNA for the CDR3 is TGCGCCAGCAGTGAGTTCCGTTCTGGAAACACCATATATTTT. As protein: CASSEFRSGNTIYF.

CDR3 nucleotide sequence: TGTGCCAGCACCTTGGGGCCGGCTAACTATGGCTACACCTTC. It yields the protein CASTLGPANYGYTF. This chain joins TRBV13 and TRBJ1-2; weak D call: TRBD1 (5 bases). Trimming removed 7 bases at V and 0 bases at J, with 12 bases between. This CDR3 comprises 14 residues. Germline V lookup: CDR1 PRHDT, CDR2 FYEKMQ (reference sequence).

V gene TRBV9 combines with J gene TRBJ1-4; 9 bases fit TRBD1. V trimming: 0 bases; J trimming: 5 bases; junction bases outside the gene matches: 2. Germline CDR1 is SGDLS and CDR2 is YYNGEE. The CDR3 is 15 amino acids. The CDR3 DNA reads TGTGCCAGCAGCGTAGGAGACAGGGGGAATGAAAAACTGTTTTTT. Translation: CASSVGDRGNEKLFF.

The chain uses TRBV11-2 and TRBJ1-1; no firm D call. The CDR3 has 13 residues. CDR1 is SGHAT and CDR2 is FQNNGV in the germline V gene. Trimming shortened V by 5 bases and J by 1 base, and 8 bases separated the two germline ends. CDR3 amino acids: CASSPGPNTEAFF. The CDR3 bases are TGTGCCAGCAGCCCCGGCCCGAACACTGAAGCTTTCTTT.

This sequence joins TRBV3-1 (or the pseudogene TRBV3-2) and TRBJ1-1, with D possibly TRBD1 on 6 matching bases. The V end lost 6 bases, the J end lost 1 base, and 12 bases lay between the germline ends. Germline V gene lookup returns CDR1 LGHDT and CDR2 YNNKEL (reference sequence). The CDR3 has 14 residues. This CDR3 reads CASSHGQPNTEAFF. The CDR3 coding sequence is TGTGCCAGCAGTCACGGACAGCCGAACACTGAAGCTTTCTTT.

The CDR3 reads CAWSQDQLRNSPLHF. In DNA form, the CDR3 reads TGTGCCTGGAGTCAGGACCAGCTCCGCAATTCACCCCTCCACTTT. This chain links TRBV30 with TRBJ1-6; D ambiguous. CDR1 is GTSNPN, CDR2 SVGIG, per germline (reference sequence). The CDR3 has 15 residues. Trimming took 2 bases from V and 7 from J, leaving 15 bases between them.

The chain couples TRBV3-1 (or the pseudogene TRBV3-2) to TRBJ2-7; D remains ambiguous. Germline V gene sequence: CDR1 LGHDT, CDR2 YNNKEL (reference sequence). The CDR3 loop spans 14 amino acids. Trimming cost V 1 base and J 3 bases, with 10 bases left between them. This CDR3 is CASSQAWGNYEQYF. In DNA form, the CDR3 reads TGTGCCAGCAGCCAAGCGTGGGGTAACTACGAGCAGTACTTC.

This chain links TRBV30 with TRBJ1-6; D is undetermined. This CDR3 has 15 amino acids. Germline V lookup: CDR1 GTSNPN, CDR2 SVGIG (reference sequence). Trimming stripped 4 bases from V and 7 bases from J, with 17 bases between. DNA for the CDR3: TGTGCCTGGAAGTGGGATAGATTTGAGAATTCACCCCTCCACTTT. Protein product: CAWKWDRFENSPLHF.

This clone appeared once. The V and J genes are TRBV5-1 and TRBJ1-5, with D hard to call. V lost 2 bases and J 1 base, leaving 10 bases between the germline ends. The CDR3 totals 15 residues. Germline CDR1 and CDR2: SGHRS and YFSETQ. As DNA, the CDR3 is TGCGCCAGCAGCTTACTGGGTATCAGCAATCAGCCCCAGCATTTT. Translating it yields CASSLLGISNQPQHF.

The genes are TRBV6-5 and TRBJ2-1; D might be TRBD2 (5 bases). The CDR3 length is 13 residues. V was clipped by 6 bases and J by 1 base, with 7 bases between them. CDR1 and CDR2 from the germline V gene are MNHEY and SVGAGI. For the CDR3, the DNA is TGTGCCAGCAGGGAGGTATCCTACAATGAGCAGTTCTTC. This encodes CASREVSYNEQFF.

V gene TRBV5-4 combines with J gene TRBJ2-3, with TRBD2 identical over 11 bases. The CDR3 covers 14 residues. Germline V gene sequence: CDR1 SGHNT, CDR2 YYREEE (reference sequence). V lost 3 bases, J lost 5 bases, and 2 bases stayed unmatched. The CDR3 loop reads CASSYGLAGDTQYF. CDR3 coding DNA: TGTGCCAGCAGCTACGGACTAGCGGGAGATACGCAGTATTTT.

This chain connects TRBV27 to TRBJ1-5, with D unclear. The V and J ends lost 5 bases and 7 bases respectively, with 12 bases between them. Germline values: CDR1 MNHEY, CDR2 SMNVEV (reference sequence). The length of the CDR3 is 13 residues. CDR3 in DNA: TGTGCCAGCAGTATTACGGAGGGACAGCCCCAGCATTTT. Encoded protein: CASSITEGQPQHF.

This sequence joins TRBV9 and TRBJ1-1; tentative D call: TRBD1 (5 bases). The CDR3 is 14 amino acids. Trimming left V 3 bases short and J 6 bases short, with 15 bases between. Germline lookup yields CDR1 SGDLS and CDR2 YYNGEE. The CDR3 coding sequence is TGTGCCAGCAGCGGGGGACCCACGAGGGCTGAAGCTTTCTTT. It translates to CASSGGPTRAEAFF.

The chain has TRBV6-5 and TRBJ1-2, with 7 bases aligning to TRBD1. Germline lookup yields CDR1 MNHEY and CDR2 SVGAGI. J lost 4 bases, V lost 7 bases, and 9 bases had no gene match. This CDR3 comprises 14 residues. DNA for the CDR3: TGTGCCAGCATACCGACAGGGTCTTTCTATGGCTACACCTTC. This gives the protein CASIPTGSFYGYTF.

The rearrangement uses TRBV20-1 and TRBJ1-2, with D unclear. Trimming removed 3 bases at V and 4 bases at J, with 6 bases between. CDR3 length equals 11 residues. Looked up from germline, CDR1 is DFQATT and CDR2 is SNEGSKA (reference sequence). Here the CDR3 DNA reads TGCAGTGCTAGTACAGTCTATGGCTACACCTTC. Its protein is CSASTVYGYTF.